These T cell receptor beta chains were read from a single sample in a study of cytomegalovirus exposure and HLA in healthy donors. Repertoires were generated with immunoSEQ multiplex PCR, while TCRdb's copy carries only in-frame clones and drops some. The sample shows more than 100,000 clones, around 60% of them seen only once. Material: PBMCs. Source of these receptors: a woman aged 45-65 years in good health and CMV-seronegative. Each CDR3 is given with its conserved first and last residue. Each record gives: D gene, V gene, J gene, clone size, CDR3 protein, CDR3 DNA. The D gene is left open where the match is weak. Some rows mark clone size as missing; the rest say once, few, many or name a class of expanded clone.

>.|TRBV6-1|TRBJ1-3|.
CASSTQNSGNTIYF
TGTGCCAGCAGTACACAGAACTCTGGAAACACCATATATTTT
>TRBD1|TRBV11-3|TRBJ1-3|.
CATRVGQGAGNTIYF
TGTGCCACCCGAGTGGGACAGGGGGCTGGAAACACCATATATTTT
>.|TRBV7-2|TRBJ2-7|.
CASSLERQSYEQYF
TGTGCCAGCAGCTTAGAGCGACAGTCCTACGAGCAGTACTTC
>.|TRBV7-9|TRBJ2-7|.
CASRNSGGMEQYF
TGTGCCAGCAGAAACTCAGGGGGGATGGAGCAGTACTTC
>TRBD2|TRBV7-3|TRBJ2-7|.
CASSPTGGGYEQYF
TGTGCCAGCAGCCCGACCGGGGGGGGCTACGAGCAGTACTTC
>.|TRBV6-5|TRBJ2-5|.
CASSQGETQYF
TGTGCCAGCAGTCAGGGGGAGACCCAGTACTTC
>TRBD1|TRBV5-1|TRBJ1-2|once
CASSLMTGGMYGYTF
TGCGCCAGCAGCTTGATGACAGGGGGCATGTATGGCTACACCTTC
>.|TRBV5-6|TRBJ2-5|once
CASQEGVETQYF
TGTGCCAGCCAGGAAGGGGTCGAGACCCAGTACTTC
>TRBD1|TRBV10-3|TRBJ2-3|.
CAISDRDRATDTQYF
TGTGCCATCAGTGATCGAGACAGGGCTACAGATACGCAGTATTTT
>TRBD1|TRBV15|TRBJ1-4|few
CATSRDPRSGGKEKLFF
TGTGCCACCAGCAGAGATCCCCGATCAGGGGGCAAGGAAAAACTGTTTTTT
>TRBD1|TRBV7-2|TRBJ2-3|.
CASSLYVTGSTDTQYF
TGTGCCAGCAGCTTATACGTGACAGGGAGCACAGATACGCAGTATTTT
>TRBD2|TRBV5-1|TRBJ2-1|.
CASSLAGGLSYNEQFF
TGCGCCAGCAGCCTTGCGGGGGGCCTCTCCTACAATGAGCAGTTCTTC
>TRBD2|TRBV18|TRBJ2-5|once
CASSGGLADQETQYF
TGTGCCAGCTCGGGCGGACTAGCGGACCAAGAGACCCAGTACTTC
>.|TRBV6-1|TRBJ1-6|few
CASSDGLSYNSPLHF
TGTGCCAGCAGTGACGGACTATCCTATAATTCACCCCTCCACTTT
>TRBD2|TRBV7-9|TRBJ2-2|.
CASSPWTSGSGTGELFF
TGTGCCAGCAGCCCGTGGACTAGCGGGAGTGGGACCGGGGAGCTGTTTTTT
>.|TRBV30|TRBJ2-5|.
CAWSGGTRYQETQYF
TGTGCCTGGTCCGGGGGAACAAGGTACCAAGAGACCCAGTACTTC
>TRBD2|TRBV9|TRBJ2-3|once
CASSVHSGNVADTQYF
TGTGCCAGCAGCGTCCATAGCGGGAATGTTGCAGATACGCAGTATTTT
>TRBD2|TRBV18|TRBJ2-1|.
CASSPLVLADTNEQFF
TGTGCCAGCTCACCACTGGTACTAGCGGATACCAATGAGCAGTTCTTC
>.|TRBV6-5|TRBJ2-5|.
CASSYSGGGAQETQYF
TGTGCCAGCAGTTACTCAGGGGGAGGGGCACAAGAGACCCAGTACTTC
>.|TRBV27|TRBJ1-3|.
CASRPQGNGNTIYF
TGTGCCAGCAGACCCCAGGGTAATGGAAACACCATATATTTT
>.|TRBV27|TRBJ1-4|once
CASSSYPTETNEKLFF
TGTGCCAGCAGTTCCTACCCGACAGAGACTAATGAAAAACTGTTTTTT
>.|TRBV5-1|TRBJ2-7|.
CASSQDQGGFPYEQYF
TGCGCCAGCAGCCAGGACCAGGGGGGTTTTCCCTACGAGCAGTACTTC
>.|TRBV12-5|TRBJ1-3|.
CASGLDSTGNTIYF
TGTGCTAGTGGTTTGGACAGTACTGGAAACACCATATATTTT
>TRBD1|TRBV7-2|TRBJ2-7|.
CASSLEPGQYYEQYF
TGTGCCAGCAGCTTAGAACCGGGACAGTACTACGAGCAGTACTTC
>.|TRBV11-1|TRBJ2-5|.
CASSADQETQYF
TGTGCCAGCAGCGCAGACCAAGAGACCCAGTACTTC
>TRBD1|TRBV7-3|TRBJ2-2|.
CASSLGTGVSGELFF
TGTGCCAGCAGCTTAGGGACAGGGGTTTCCGGGGAGCTGTTTTTT
>.|TRBV7-8|TRBJ2-3|.
CASSLGAGVLSTDTQYF
TGTGCCAGCAGCTTAGGGGCCGGGGTGCTTAGCACAGATACGCAGTATTTT
>.|TRBV10-3|TRBJ1-1|.
CAISPDSPNAEAFF
TGTGCCATCAGTCCCGACAGCCCCAACGCTGAAGCTTTCTTT
>TRBD2|TRBV7-6|TRBJ2-3|once
CASSRGLAGGSDTQYF
TGTGCCAGCAGTCGAGGACTAGCGGGGGGATCAGATACGCAGTATTTT
>.|TRBV18|TRBJ2-2|few
CASSGPGTKNTGELFF
TGTGCCAGCTCAGGACCCGGGACAAAAAACACCGGGGAGCTGTTTTTT
>.|TRBV19|TRBJ2-3|.
CASSILGADTQYF
TGTGCCAGTAGTATTCTCGGGGCAGATACGCAGTATTTT
>TRBD2|TRBV5-1|TRBJ2-1|.
CASSLVGTSYNEQFF
TGCGCCAGCAGCTTGGTTGGGACTAGCTACAATGAGCAGTTCTTC